The rows below give T cell receptor beta chains drawn from one sample of a study of blood T cell repertoires in COVID-19. Data came from immunoSEQ multiplex PCR; TCRdb stores just in-frame clones and leaves some out. The sample lists approximately 190,000 clones; over 70% were seen once. Sequencing input: peripheral blood. The receptors stem from a man in his sixties with acute or convalescent COVID-19. Both conserved end residues are part of each CDR3. The D gene is left open where the match is weak. Clone size is not always given. Where it is, it says once, few, many or a class for expanded clones.

D gene: -
J gene: TRBJ2-3
V gene: TRBV25-1
clone size: -
CDR3 DNA: TGTGCCAGTGGTGGTGTTGGCCCAGATACGCAGTATTTT
CDR3 protein: CASGGVGPDTQYF

D gene: -
J gene: TRBJ1-2
V gene: TRBV19
clone size: few
CDR3 DNA: TGTGCCAGTAGTATAGGTCCCGCGGCGGAGGGGTCGAAGAACACCTTC
CDR3 protein: CASSIGPAAEGSKNTF

D gene: -
J gene: TRBJ1-2
V gene: TRBV6-1
clone size: -
CDR3 DNA: TGTGCCAGCAGTGAAGAGAGGGCTCGGTTCACCTTC
CDR3 protein: CASSEERARFTF

D gene: TRBD2
J gene: TRBJ2-1
V gene: TRBV10-3
clone size: -
CDR3 DNA: TGTGCCATCAGTGGGACTAGCGGGGGGTCCTACAATGAGCAGTTCTTC
CDR3 protein: CAISGTSGGSYNEQFF

D gene: TRBD1
J gene: TRBJ2-3
V gene: TRBV9
clone size: -
CDR3 DNA: TGTGCCAGCAGCGCCAGAGGGACAGGGGTGACAGATACGCAGTATTTT
CDR3 protein: CASSARGTGVTDTQYF

D gene: -
J gene: TRBJ1-1
V gene: TRBV19
clone size: -
CDR3 DNA: TGTGCCAGTAGTATAGGCGGTAGGAACACTGAAGCTTTCTTT
CDR3 protein: CASSIGGRNTEAFF

D gene: TRBD2
J gene: TRBJ2-3
V gene: TRBV27
clone size: -
CDR3 DNA: TGTGCCAGCACTAAATCCGGGAGGAAAGATACGCAGTATTTT
CDR3 protein: CASTKSGRKDTQYF

D gene: TRBD2
J gene: TRBJ2-7
V gene: TRBV7-8
clone size: -
CDR3 DNA: TGTGCCAGCAGCTTAAGGACTAGCGGGACATCCTACGAGCAGTACTTC
CDR3 protein: CASSLRTSGTSYEQYF

D gene: TRBD1
J gene: TRBJ1-2
V gene: TRBV7-9
clone size: -
CDR3 DNA: TGTGCCAGCAGCTCGGTCCCGGGACAGGGGGCGGCTGGCTACACCTTC
CDR3 protein: CASSSVPGQGAAGYTF

D gene: -
J gene: TRBJ1-3
V gene: TRBV25-1
clone size: -
CDR3 DNA: TGTGCCAGCAGTGATGGGGCCTTCTCTGGAAACACCATATATTTT
CDR3 protein: CASSDGAFSGNTIYF